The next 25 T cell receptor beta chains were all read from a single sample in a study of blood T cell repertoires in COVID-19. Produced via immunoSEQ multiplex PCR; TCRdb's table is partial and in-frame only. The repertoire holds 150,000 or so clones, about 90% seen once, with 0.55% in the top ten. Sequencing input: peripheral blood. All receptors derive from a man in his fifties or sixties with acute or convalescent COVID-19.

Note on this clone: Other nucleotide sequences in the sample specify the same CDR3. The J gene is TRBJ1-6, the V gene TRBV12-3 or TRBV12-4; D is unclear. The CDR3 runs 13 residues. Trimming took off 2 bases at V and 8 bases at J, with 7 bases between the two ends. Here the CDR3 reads CASSLNRDSPLHF. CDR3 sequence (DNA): TGTGCCAGCAGTTTAAATCGGGATTCACCCCTCCACTTT.

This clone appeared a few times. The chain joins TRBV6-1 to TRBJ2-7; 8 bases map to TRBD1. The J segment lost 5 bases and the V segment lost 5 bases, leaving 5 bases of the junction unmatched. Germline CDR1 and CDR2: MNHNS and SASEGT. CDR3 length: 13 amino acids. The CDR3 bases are TGTGCCAGCAGTACTGGGACAGGCGACGAGCAGTACGTC. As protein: CASSTGTGDEQYV.

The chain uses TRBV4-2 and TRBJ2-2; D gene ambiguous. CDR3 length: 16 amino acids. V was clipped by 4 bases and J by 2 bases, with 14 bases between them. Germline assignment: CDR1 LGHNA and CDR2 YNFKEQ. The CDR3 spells CASSPGYSANTGELFF. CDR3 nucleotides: TGTGCCAGCAGCCCAGGATATTCGGCCAACACCGGGGAGCTGTTTTTT.

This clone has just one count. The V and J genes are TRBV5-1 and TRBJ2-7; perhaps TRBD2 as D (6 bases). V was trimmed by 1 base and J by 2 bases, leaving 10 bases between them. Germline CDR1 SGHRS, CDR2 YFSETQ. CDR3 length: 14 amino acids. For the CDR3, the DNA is TGCGCCAGCAGCTTGACTAGCCAGCCCTACGAGCAGTACTTC. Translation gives CASSLTSQPYEQYF.

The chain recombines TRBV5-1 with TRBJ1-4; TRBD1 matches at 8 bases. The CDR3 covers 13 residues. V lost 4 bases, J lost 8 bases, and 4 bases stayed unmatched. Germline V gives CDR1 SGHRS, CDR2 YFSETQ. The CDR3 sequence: CASSKDREEKLFF. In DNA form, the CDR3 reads TGCGCCAGCAGCAAGGACAGGGAGGAAAAACTGTTTTTT. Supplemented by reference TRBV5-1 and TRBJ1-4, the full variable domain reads KAGVTQTPRYLIKTRGQQVTLSCSPISGHRSVSWYQQTPGQGLQFLFEYFSETQRNKGNFPGRFSGRQFSNSRSEMNVSTLELGDSALYLCASSKDREEKLFFGSGTQLSVL.

The DNA of the CDR3 is TGTGCCAGCTCACCAGCGACTAGTCGGGATCTCGAGCAGTACTTC. The encoded protein is CASSPATSRDLEQYF. The V and J genes are TRBV18 and TRBJ2-7, with D tentatively TRBD2 (6 bases). CDR3 length: 15 residues. Germline V gives CDR1 KGHSH, CDR2 LQKENI. Between the trimmed V and J ends, which lost 2 bases and 6 bases, there was a span of 17 bases.

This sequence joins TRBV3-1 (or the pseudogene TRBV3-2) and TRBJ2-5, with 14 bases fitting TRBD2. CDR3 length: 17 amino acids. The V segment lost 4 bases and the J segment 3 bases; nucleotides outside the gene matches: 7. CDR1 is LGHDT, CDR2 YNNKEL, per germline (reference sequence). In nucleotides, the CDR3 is TGTGCCAGCAGCCCGGGACTAGCGGGAGAATCGAAAGAGACCCAGTACTTC. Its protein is CASSPGLAGESKETQYF.

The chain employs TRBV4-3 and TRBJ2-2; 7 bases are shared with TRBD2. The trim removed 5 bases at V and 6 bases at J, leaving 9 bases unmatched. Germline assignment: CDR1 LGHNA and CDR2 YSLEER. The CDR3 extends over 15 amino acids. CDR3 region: CASSTIHGGAGELFF. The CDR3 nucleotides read TGCGCCAGCAGCACCATCCATGGGGGGGCCGGGGAGCTGTTTTTT.

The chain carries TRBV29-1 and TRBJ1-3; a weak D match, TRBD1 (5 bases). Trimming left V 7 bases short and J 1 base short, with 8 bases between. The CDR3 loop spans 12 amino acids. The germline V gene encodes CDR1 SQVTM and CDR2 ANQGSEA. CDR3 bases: TGCAGCGCCAGGGATTCTGGAAACACCATATATTTT. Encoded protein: CSARDSGNTIYF.

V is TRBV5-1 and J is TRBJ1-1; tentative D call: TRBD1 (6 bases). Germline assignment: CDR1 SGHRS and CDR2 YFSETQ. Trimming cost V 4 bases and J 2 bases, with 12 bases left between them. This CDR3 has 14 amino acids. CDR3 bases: TGCGCCAGCAGCGAGGGACATGAAAACACTGAAGCTTTCTTT. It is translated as CASSEGHENTEAFF.

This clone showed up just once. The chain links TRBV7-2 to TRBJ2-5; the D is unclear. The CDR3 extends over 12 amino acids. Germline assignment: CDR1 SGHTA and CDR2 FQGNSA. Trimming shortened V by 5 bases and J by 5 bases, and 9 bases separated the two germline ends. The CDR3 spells CASSPTRETQYF. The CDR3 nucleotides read TGTGCCAGCAGCCCAACCCGGGAGACCCAGTACTTC.

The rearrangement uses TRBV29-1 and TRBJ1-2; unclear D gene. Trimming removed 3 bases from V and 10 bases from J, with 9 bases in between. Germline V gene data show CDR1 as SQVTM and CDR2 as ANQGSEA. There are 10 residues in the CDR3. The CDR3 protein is CSVEGRDYTF. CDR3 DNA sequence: TGCAGCGTTGAGGGCCGGGACTACACCTTC.

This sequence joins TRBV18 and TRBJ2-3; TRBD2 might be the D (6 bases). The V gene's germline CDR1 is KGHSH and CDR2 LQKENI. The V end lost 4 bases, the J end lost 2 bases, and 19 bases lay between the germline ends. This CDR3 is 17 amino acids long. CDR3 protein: CASSRTVPGLSTDTQYF. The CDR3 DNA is TGTGCCAGCTCACGGACTGTTCCGGGACTTTCCACAGATACGCAGTATTTT.

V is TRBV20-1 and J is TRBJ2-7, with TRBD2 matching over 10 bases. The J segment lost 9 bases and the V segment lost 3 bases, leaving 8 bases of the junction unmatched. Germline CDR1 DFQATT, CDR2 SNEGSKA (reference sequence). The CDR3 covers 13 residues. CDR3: CSASLVAGGRQYF. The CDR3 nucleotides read TGCAGTGCTAGTTTGGTAGCGGGAGGTCGGCAGTACTTC.

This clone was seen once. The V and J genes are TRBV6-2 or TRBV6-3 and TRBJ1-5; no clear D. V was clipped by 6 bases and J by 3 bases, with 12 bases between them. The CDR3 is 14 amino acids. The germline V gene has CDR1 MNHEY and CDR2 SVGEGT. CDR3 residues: CASSPTGNNQPQHF. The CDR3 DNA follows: TGTGCCAGCAGCCCCACCGGGAACAATCAGCCCCAGCATTTT.

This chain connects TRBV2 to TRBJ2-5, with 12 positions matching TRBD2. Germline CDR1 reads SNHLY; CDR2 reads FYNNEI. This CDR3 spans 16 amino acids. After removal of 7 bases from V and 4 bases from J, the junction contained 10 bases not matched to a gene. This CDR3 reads CASNSVGLAGGETQYF. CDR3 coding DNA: TGTGCCAGCAATTCGGTGGGACTAGCGGGTGGAGAGACCCAGTACTTC.

The CDR3 reads CASRSSTSGSAYEQYF. The CDR3 DNA follows: TGTGCCAGCAGGTCTTCGACTAGCGGGTCTGCCTACGAGCAGTACTTC. The rearrangement links TRBV6-6 to TRBJ2-7; 10 bases fit TRBD2. The J segment lost 2 bases and the V segment lost 6 bases, leaving 10 bases of the junction unmatched. The CDR3 has 16 amino acids. In germline, CDR1 is MNHNY, CDR2 SVGAGI (reference sequence).

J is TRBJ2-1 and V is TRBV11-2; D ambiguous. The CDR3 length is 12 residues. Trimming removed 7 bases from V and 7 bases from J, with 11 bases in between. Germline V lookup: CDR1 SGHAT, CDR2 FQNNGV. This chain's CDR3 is CASTLRANEQFF. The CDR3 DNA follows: TGTGCCAGCACCCTTAGAGCGAATGAGCAGTTCTTC.

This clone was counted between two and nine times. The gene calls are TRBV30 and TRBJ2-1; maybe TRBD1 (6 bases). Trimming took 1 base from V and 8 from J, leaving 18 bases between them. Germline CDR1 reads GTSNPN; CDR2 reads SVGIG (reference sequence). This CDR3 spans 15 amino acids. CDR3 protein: CAWSEPGHRFDEQFF. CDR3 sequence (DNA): TGTGCCTGGAGTGAGCCGGGACACCGATTTGATGAGCAGTTCTTC.

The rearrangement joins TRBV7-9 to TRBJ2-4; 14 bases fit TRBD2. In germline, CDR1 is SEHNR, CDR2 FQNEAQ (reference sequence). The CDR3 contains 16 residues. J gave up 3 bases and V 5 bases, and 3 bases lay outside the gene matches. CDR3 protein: CASSVGLAGVKNIQYF. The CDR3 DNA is TGTGCCAGCAGCGTGGGACTAGCGGGAGTCAAAAACATTCAGTACTTC. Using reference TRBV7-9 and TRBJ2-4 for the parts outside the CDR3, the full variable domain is DTGVSQNPRHKITKRGQNVTFRCDPISEHNRLYWYRQTLGQGPEFLTYFQNEAQLEKSRLLSDRFSAERPKGSFSTLEIQRTEQGDSAMYLCASSVGLAGVKNIQYFGAGTRLSVL.

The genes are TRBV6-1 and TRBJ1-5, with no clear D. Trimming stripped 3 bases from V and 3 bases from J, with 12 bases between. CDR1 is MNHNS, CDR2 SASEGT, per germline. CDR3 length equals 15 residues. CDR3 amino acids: CASSDKTGINQPQHF. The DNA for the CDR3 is TGTGCCAGCAGTGACAAAACCGGGATCAATCAGCCCCAGCATTTT.

CDR3 coding DNA: TGTGCCAGCGGGGGGGAGGGAAGCACAGATACGCAGTATTTT. This gives the protein CASGGEGSTDTQYF. This rearrangement joins TRBV7-8 to TRBJ2-3; 7 positions match TRBD2. From germline, CDR1 is SGHVS and CDR2 FQNEAQ. Unmatched junction bases numbered 5, after V lost 8 bases and J lost 0 bases. CDR3 length: 14 amino acids.

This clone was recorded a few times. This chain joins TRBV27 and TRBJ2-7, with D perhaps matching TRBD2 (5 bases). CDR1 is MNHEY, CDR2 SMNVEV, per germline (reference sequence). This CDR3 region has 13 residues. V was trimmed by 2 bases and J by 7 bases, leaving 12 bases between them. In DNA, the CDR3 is TGTGCCAGCAGTTTAAGCGGCGCTGTGGAGCAGTACTTC. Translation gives CASSLSGAVEQYF.

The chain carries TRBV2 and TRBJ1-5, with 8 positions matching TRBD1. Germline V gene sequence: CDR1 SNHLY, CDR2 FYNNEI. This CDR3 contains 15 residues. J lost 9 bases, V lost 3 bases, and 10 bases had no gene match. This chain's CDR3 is CASSDPGQAARPQHF. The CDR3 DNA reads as TGTGCCAGCAGTGATCCGGGACAGGCGGCTCGGCCCCAGCATTTT. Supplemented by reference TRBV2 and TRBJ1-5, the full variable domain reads EPEVTQTPSHQVTQMGQEVILRCVPISNHLYFYWYRQILGQKVEFLVSFYNNEISEKSEIFDDQFSVERPDGSNFTLKIRSTKLEDSAMYFCASSDPGQAARPQHFGDGTRLSIL.

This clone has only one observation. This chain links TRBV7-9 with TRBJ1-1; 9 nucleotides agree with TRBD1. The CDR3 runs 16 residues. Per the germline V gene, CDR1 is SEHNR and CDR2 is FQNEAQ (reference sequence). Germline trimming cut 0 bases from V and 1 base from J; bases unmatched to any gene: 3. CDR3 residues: CASSLAGQGWNTEAFF. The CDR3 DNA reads TGTGCCAGCAGCTTAGCGGGACAGGGTTGGAACACTGAAGCTTTCTTT. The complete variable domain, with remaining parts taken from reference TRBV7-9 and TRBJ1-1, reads DTGVSQNPRHKITKRGQNVTFRCDPISEHNRLYWYRQTLGQGPEFLTYFQNEAQLEKSRLLSDRFSAERPKGSFSTLEIQRTEQGDSAMYLCASSLAGQGWNTEAFFGQGTRLTVV.